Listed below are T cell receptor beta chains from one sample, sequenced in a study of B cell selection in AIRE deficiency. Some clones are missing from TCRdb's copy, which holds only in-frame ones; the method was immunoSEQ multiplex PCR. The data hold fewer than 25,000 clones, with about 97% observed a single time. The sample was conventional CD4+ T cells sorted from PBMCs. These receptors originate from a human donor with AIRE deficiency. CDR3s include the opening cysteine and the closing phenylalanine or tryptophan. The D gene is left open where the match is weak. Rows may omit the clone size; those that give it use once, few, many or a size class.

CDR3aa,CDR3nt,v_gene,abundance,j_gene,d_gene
CASSQAFRGQGLIGYTF,TGTGCCAGCAGCCAGGCGTTTCGGGGACAGGGATTGATCGGCTACACCTTC,TRBV7-2,-,TRBJ1-2,TRBD1
CASSLARRTDTIYF,TGTGCCAGCAGCTTAGCGCGCAGGACAGACACCATATATTTT,TRBV7-4,-,TRBJ1-3,-
CASSPGRLDRYQETQYF,TGTGCCAGCAGCCCGGGACGTCTTGATCGGTACCAAGAGACCCAGTACTTC,TRBV7-8,-,TRBJ2-5,-
CATSRGLGLGTDTQYF,TGTGCCACCAGCAGGGGACTAGGCTTGGGCACAGATACGCAGTATTTT,TRBV15,once,TRBJ2-3,TRBD2
CASSLDRANEKLFF,TGTGCCAGCAGCTTAGACCGGGCTAATGAAAAACTGTTTTTT,TRBV7-3,-,TRBJ1-4,-
CASRTTRTGDGYTF,TGTGCCAGCAGGACCACTAGGACAGGGGATGGCTACACCTTC,TRBV2,once,TRBJ1-2,TRBD1
CSVTGTGGTKLFF,TGCAGCGTCACCGGGACAGGGGGCACAAAACTGTTTTTT,TRBV29-1,-,TRBJ1-4,TRBD1
CASSIESSGSKNTGELFF,TGTGCCAGCAGCATCGAATCTAGCGGGAGTAAGAACACCGGGGAGCTGTTTTTT,TRBV21-1,-,TRBJ2-2,-
CASSQVAGDYNSPLHF,TGTGCCAGCAGCCAAGTGGCAGGGGACTATAATTCACCCCTCCACTTT,TRBV5-4,-,TRBJ1-6,-
CASSIGRGGNEQFF,TGTGCCAGTAGTATTGGGCGGGGGGGCAATGAGCAGTTCTTC,TRBV19,-,TRBJ2-1,TRBD2
CASSLVPAGGYNEQFF,TGCGCCAGCAGCTTGGTTCCAGCGGGGGGCTACAATGAGCAGTTCTTC,TRBV5-1,-,TRBJ2-1,TRBD2
CASSPRETSTDTQYF,TGCGCCAGCAGCCCCCGGGAAACTAGCACAGATACGCAGTATTTT,TRBV5-1,once,TRBJ2-3,-
CASSTTVWGGTRTQYF,TGTGCCAGCAGCACTACCGTTTGGGGCGGCACACGTACGCAGTATTTT,TRBV9,-,TRBJ2-3,-
CASSFPMVARNEQFF,TGTGCCAGCAGCTTCCCAATGGTGGCGCGCAATGAGCAGTTCTTC,TRBV5-4,-,TRBJ2-1,-
CASSEFSGQTNEKLFF,TGTGCCAGCAGTGAATTTTCGGGACAGACTAATGAAAAACTGTTTTTT,TRBV6-1,-,TRBJ1-4,TRBD1
CASSYSPGLRGGYTF,TGTGCCAGCAGTTACTCACCAGGGCTGCGAGGAGGCTACACCTTC,TRBV6-5,-,TRBJ1-2,-